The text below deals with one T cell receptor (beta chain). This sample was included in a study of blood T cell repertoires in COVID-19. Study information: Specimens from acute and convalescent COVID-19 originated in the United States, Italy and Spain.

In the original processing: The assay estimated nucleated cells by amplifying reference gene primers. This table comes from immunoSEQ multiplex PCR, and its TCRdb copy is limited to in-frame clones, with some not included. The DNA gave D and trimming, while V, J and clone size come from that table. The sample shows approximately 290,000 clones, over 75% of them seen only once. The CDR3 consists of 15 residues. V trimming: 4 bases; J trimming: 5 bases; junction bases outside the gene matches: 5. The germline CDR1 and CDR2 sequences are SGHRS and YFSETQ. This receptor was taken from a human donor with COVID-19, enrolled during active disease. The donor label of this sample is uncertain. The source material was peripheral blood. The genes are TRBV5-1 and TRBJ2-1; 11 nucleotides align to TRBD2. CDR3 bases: TGCGCCAGCAGCCGGGCACTAGCGGGAGACAATGAGCAGTTCTTC. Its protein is CASSRALAGDNEQFF.